This T cell receptor beta chain was retrieved from a study of OX40 agonist ivuxolimab in advanced cancers. Background on the study: In this cohort, patients received ivuxolimab, an agonistic anti-OX40 (CD134) antibody. Patients undergoing dose escalation presented with hepatocellular carcinoma, melanoma, renal cell or head and neck cancer.

Sequencing was performed with immunoSEQ multiplex PCR; in TCRdb, only in-frame clones are kept and a portion is missing. In the table there are 25,000 to 35,000 clones, roughly 82% of which are singletons. In this sample, this clone turned up a few times. This CDR3 has 15 residues. The V gene is TRBV21-1, the J gene TRBJ2-1; the table's D gene call, TRBD1, was not cross checked with the DNA. TRBV21-1 is designated a pseudogene. This receptor was taken from an adult with an advanced solid tumor such as melanoma, head and neck, liver or kidney cancer. The sequences come from CD4+ or CD8+ T cells sorted from blood, collected in a trial of the OX40 agonist ivuxolimab. The CDR3 region is CASYSAGQGYNEQFF. CDR3 sequence (DNA): TGTGCCAGCTACTCAGCGGGACAGGGCTACAATGAGCAGTTCTTC.